The present T cell receptor (beta chain) was sequenced within a study of cytomegalovirus exposure and HLA in healthy donors. For this clone: Its target is not known.

PCR used 60 Vbeta primers and 13 Jbeta primers. Repertoires were generated with immunoSEQ multiplex PCR, while TCRdb's copy carries only in-frame clones and drops some. Of approximately 140,000 clones detected, around 80% appear once; the ten largest clones hold roughly 3.1%. The germline V gene has CDR1 SEHNR and CDR2 FQNEAQ (reference sequence). The CDR3 runs 18 residues. Unmatched junction bases numbered 12, after V lost 5 bases and J lost 4 bases. Study outcomes and limitations: In a later analysis, TCR beta V- and J-gene trimming showed a link to a missense DCLRE1C variant. In a later analysis, the majority of CMV-associated beta chains seemingly showed HLA restriction.

The TCR sequence derives from a man younger than 35 in good health and CMV-seropositive. Sequenced sample: PBMCs. The chain combines TRBV7-9 with TRBJ2-1; TRBD2 agrees at 12 bases. The chain's CDR3 is CASSPPALAGGEYNEQFF. In nucleotides, the CDR3 is TGTGCCAGCAGCCCCCCCGCTCTAGCGGGAGGGGAGTACAATGAGCAGTTCTTC.